This TCR beta chain was identified in a study of monozygotic twins with inflammatory bowel disease. Study-level results: Separate T cell subtypes could not be resolved from one another. Researchers report that IBD patients shared fewer clonotypes with others than healthy twins, especially amid disease activity.

Whole blood supplied total RNA, and T cells were not sorted. UMIs bearing a 6-nucleotide sample barcode were added through template switching. From its re-call of the 5' RACE reads, TCRdb lists each CDR3 protein once, without DNA. This table lists 150,000 to 200,000 distinct CDR3 sequences. This CDR3 spans 15 amino acids. Germline V lookup: CDR1 LGHDT, CDR2 YNNKEL (reference sequence). Comment on this clonotype: Its antigen is currently unknown.

This sequence was found in a human donor with ulcerative colitis or Crohn's disease, or a healthy co-twin of an affected twin (not recorded which). The sample comprised blood. The genes are TRBV3-1 and TRBJ1-1; without DNA, the TCRdb call of TRBD1 cannot be checked. The CDR3 loop reads CASSPQQGARTEAFF.